This TCR beta chain was sequenced for a study of CD8 T cells in ankylosing spondylitis. This clonotype occurred many times. Its antigen remains unknown. General observations from the study: Matched ankylosing spondylitis synovial fluid reportedly showed significant enrichment of disease-linked clones. Certain motif variants had earlier been reported in reactive arthritis synovial fluid and blood.

This CDR3 has 12 residues. Trimming removed 1 base from V and 12 bases from J, with 7 bases in between. For TCR beta, libraries came from quantitative 5'-RACE with molecular barcodes. TCRdb re-analysed the 5' RACE reads in MiXCR, keeping a single row per CDR3 protein. The profile shows 250,000 to 350,000 distinct CDR3 sequences, less than 25% of them singletons. Material for sequencing was blood, either unsorted or a sorted T cell fraction (not recorded which). The chain links TRBV12-3 or TRBV12-4 to TRBJ2-6; D uncertain. The TCR was taken from a female donor with ankylosing spondylitis or in good health (not recorded which). The CDR3 DNA reads as TGTGCCAGCAGTTTAGTCGACCGCGTCCTGACTTTC. It specifies CASSLVDRVLTF.